Listed below are T cell receptor beta chains from one sample, sequenced in a study of blood T cell repertoires in COVID-19. The assay was immunoSEQ multiplex PCR, and TCRdb's table has in-frame clones only and misses some. This table holds roughly 280,000 clones, roughly 90% found once. Sequencing was performed on peripheral blood. Receptor source: a woman aged 25 to 45 with COVID-19, enrolled during active disease. Each CDR3 is given with its conserved first and last residue. The D gene is left open where the match is weak.

v_call: TRBV10-1; j_call: TRBJ2-2; d_call: -; cdr3_aa: CASSELSFSGELFF
v_call: TRBV7-9; j_call: TRBJ2-7; d_call: TRBD1; cdr3_aa: CASSSGLGQGKQEQYF
v_call: TRBV5-1; j_call: TRBJ2-1; d_call: -; cdr3_aa: CASSLGAEQFF
v_call: TRBV29-1; j_call: TRBJ2-7; d_call: -; cdr3_aa: CSVKTNSYEQYF
v_call: TRBV28; j_call: TRBJ2-4; d_call: -; cdr3_aa: CASSKAVAAKNIQYF
v_call: TRBV6-5; j_call: TRBJ1-4; d_call: TRBD1; cdr3_aa: CASRTSGTGEEKLFF
v_call: TRBV2; j_call: TRBJ2-4; d_call: -; cdr3_aa: CASGRDSAKNIQYF
v_call: TRBV9; j_call: TRBJ2-1; d_call: TRBD2; cdr3_aa: CASSVAGTSGKRNEQFF
v_call: TRBV10-1; j_call: TRBJ2-1; d_call: -; cdr3_aa: CASSGPRQEAVQFF
v_call: TRBV7-3; j_call: TRBJ2-1; d_call: TRBD1; cdr3_aa: CASSLWGGTVAPNEQFF
v_call: TRBV10-3; j_call: TRBJ1-2; d_call: TRBD1; cdr3_aa: CAISGDRGSYGYTF
v_call: TRBV30; j_call: TRBJ2-7; d_call: -; cdr3_aa: CAWSVSDISYEQYF
v_call: TRBV7-9; j_call: TRBJ2-4; d_call: -; cdr3_aa: CASSLAGLRDIQYF
v_call: TRBV18; j_call: TRBJ1-1; d_call: -; cdr3_aa: CASSPARGTEAFF
v_call: TRBV20-1; j_call: TRBJ2-5; d_call: -; cdr3_aa: CSASSSYQGAETQYF